The 10 T cell receptor beta chains presented below share a single source sample, sequenced in a study of cytomegalovirus exposure and HLA in healthy donors. The study ran its PCR with 60 Vbeta and 13 Jbeta primers. Profiled with immunoSEQ multiplex PCR; TCRdb holds only in-frame clones, not every one. The data hold 60,000 to 90,000 clones, with 70% to 85% observed a single time. Sequencing input: PBMCs. Receptors were obtained from a man between 65 and 85 years old in good health and CMV-seropositive.

This clone was picked up one time. The chain is built from TRBV4-3 and TRBJ1-1, with 7 nucleotides matching TRBD1. The CDR3 loop spans 14 amino acids. Germline V CDR1 and CDR2: LGHNA, YSLEER. J gave up 5 bases and V 1 base, and 4 bases lay outside the gene matches. CDR3 amino acids: CASSQATGVTEAFF. CDR3 coding DNA: TGCGCCAGCAGCCAAGCTACAGGGGTTACTGAAGCTTTCTTT.

The chain employs TRBV4-3 and TRBJ1-2, with D maybe TRBD1 (5 bases). With 1 base removed from V and 9 bases from J, the gap between germline ends came to 12 bases. This CDR3 comprises 13 residues. Germline V lookup: CDR1 LGHNA, CDR2 YSLEER. The CDR3 spells CASSQGPGERYTF. For the CDR3, the DNA is TGCGCCAGCAGCCAAGGCCCGGGGGAGCGCTACACCTTC.

The chain has TRBV14 and TRBJ1-2; perhaps TRBD1 as D (5 bases). This CDR3 contains 15 residues. Germline CDR1 is SGHDN and CDR2 is FVKESK. Between the trimmed V and J ends, which lost 6 bases and 7 bases, there was a span of 21 bases. The CDR3 region has the DNA TGTGCCAGCAGTCAGCGACAGACGTCCGTAGGTGGCTACACCTTC. Translated, it gives CASSQRQTSVGGYTF.

The V and J genes are TRBV11-2 and TRBJ1-4, with TRBD1 matching 10 bases. Germline V gene data show CDR1 as SGHAT and CDR2 as FQNNGV. The CDR3 covers 15 residues. The V and J ends lost 3 bases and 9 bases, in that order; junction bases with no gene match: 7. The CDR3 protein is CASSLLGTGDKKLFF. In DNA form, the CDR3 reads TGTGCCAGCAGCTTGCTGGGGACAGGGGATAAAAAACTGTTTTTT.

The CDR3 DNA reads TGTGCCAGCAGCTTTACAGGGAACACCGGGGAGCTGTTTTTT. It is translated as CASSFTGNTGELFF. The gene calls are TRBV9 and TRBJ2-2, with D tentatively TRBD1 (5 bases). The CDR3 has 14 residues. Trimming took off 4 bases at V and 1 base at J, with 8 bases between the two ends. Germline V gene data show CDR1 as SGDLS and CDR2 as YYNGEE.

The table lists this clone with a few counts. The genes are TRBV4-3 and TRBJ2-7; TRBD1 agrees at 10 bases. The trim removed 1 base at V and 4 bases at J, leaving 4 bases unmatched. The CDR3 loop spans 15 amino acids. Germline loops: CDR1 LGHNA, CDR2 YSLEER. The CDR3 region has the DNA TGCGCCAGCAGCCAAGCCGGGACAGGGGAGTACGAGCAGTACTTC. Encoded protein: CASSQAGTGEYEQYF.

This clone has more than one count but fewer than ten. This chain links TRBV6-5 with TRBJ1-1; D possibly corresponds to TRBD1 (6 bases). The ends were cut back, 6 bases at V and 5 bases at J, with 16 bases in the middle. The CDR3 length is 14 residues. CDR1 and CDR2 from the germline V gene are MNHEY and SVGAGI. The CDR3 is CASSLARTGTEAFF. The DNA of the CDR3 is TGTGCCAGCAGCCTCGCGCGAACAGGGACTGAAGCTTTCTTT.

This clone was observed once. The chain is built from TRBV29-1 and TRBJ2-2, with D maybe TRBD2 (7 bases). Trimming stripped 4 bases from V and 5 bases from J, with 17 bases between. Germline CDR1 and CDR2: SQVTM and ANQGSEA. The CDR3 has 15 residues. In DNA form, the CDR3 reads TGCAGCGTTGGGGGGCTAGCGGCGGGGACCGGGGAGCTGTTTTTT. Amino acid sequence: CSVGGLAAGTGELFF.

This clone occurred once. DNA of the CDR3: TGTGCCAGCAGCTCAGGGAGCGGGGGGAGAGCCCTCCACTTT. This codes for CASSSGSGGRALHF. The chain couples TRBV7-2 to TRBJ1-6; TRBD1 might be the D (5 bases). With 4 bases removed from V and 14 bases from J, the gap between germline ends came to 18 bases. Germline CDR1 SGHTA, CDR2 FQGNSA. The CDR3 is made up of 14 amino acids.

V is TRBV2 and J is TRBJ1-1; D is ambiguous. CDR1 SNHLY and CDR2 FYNNEI come from the germline V gene. With 2 bases removed from V and 1 base from J, the gap between germline ends came to 5 bases. The CDR3 runs 13 residues. CDR3 in amino acids: CASSEQWNTEAFF. DNA for the CDR3: TGTGCCAGCAGTGAACAATGGAACACTGAAGCTTTCTTT.